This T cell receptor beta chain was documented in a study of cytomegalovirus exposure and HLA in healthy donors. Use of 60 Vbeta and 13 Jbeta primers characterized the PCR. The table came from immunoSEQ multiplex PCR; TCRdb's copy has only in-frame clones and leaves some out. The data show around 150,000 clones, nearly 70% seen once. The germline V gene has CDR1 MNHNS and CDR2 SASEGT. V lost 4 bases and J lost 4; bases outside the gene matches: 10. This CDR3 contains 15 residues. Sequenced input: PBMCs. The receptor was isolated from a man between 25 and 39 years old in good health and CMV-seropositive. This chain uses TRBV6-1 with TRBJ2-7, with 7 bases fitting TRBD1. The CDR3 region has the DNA TGTGCCAGCAGTGGTTTAGGGGGCCCTGAATACGAGCAGTACTTC. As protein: CASSGLGGPEYEQYF.